This T cell receptor (beta chain) stems from a study of blood T cell repertoires in COVID-19. Study details: Sample material is recorded as cDNA or gDNA derived from T cells, B-cell-depleted T cells, or PBMCs.

The CDR3 runs to 15 residues. From germline, CDR1 is KGHSH and CDR2 LQKENI. V shed 2 bases and J shed 1 base, with 11 bases lying between them. TCRdb's copy holds only in-frame clones and misses some; the assay was immunoSEQ multiplex PCR. Among around 190,000 clones listed, roughly 84% were seen once. The clonotype was recovered from a man aged 45-65 years with COVID-19, enrolled during active disease. Input material: peripheral blood. The chain combines TRBV18 with TRBJ2-5; no clear D gene. The CDR3 is CASSPFSGTQETQYF. Written as DNA, the CDR3 is TGTGCCAGCTCACCATTTTCGGGTACCCAAGAGACCCAGTACTTC.